Listed below are T cell receptor beta chains from one sample, sequenced in a study of T cell repertoires in cytomegalovirus infection. From the reads, TCRdb called clonotypes with MiXCR, one entry per CDR3 protein. Counted here are roughly 280,000 distinct CDR3 sequences, less than 25% occurring once; the ten biggest clones make up roughly 19%. What these receptors recognize is not known. The sample in question was cultured PBMCs, obtained from culture after CMV antigen stimulation. All receptors derive from a human donor in good health (CMV status not recorded). Some clones in this sample may be carry-over from other donors' samples. The CDR3 runs from the conserved cysteine through the conserved F or W. A D gene is named only where the DNA matches it firmly. Size values are once, few and many counts, or a class for expanded clones, and some rows have none.

CDR3 DNA	CDR3 protein	D gene	clone size	J gene	V gene
TGTGCTAGTGGTATCGGGGTAACCGGGACAGCCAAAGAGACCCAGTACTTC	CASGIGVTGTAKETQYF	TRBD1	.	TRBJ2-5	TRBV12-5
TGTGCCAGCAGCTTAGCGGGGAGCCGATCCTACAATGAGCAGTTCTTC	CASSLAGSRSYNEQFF	.	.	TRBJ2-1	TRBV11-2
TGTGCCAGCAGTCTCGGGACCATCACCGGGGAGCTGTTTTTT	CASSLGTITGELFF	.	.	TRBJ2-2	TRBV6-6
TGTGCCAGCAGTCCTTCTGGGGGGCAGGGCTACACCTTC	CASSPSGGQGYTF	.	few	TRBJ1-2	TRBV12-3/TRBV12-4
TGTGCCAGCAGGCAAAGACAGGGAAGGGGACTAGCGCACGCGAACACCGGGGAGCTGTTTTTT	CASRQRQGRGLAHANTGELFF	TRBD2	.	TRBJ2-2	TRBV12-3/TRBV12-4
TGTGCCAGCAGTTTCAACAGGGGCATCAACACCGGGGAGCTGTTTTTT	CASSFNRGINTGELFF	TRBD1	.	TRBJ2-2	TRBV28
TGTGCCAGCAGCTCGGACGGGGGCCAAGAGACCCAGTACTTC	CASSSDGGQETQYF	.	.	TRBJ2-5	TRBV7-2
TGTGCCAGCAGTCAAGACAGGGAAGCTTTCTTT	CASSQDREAFF	.	many	TRBJ1-1	TRBV12-3/TRBV12-4
TGTGCCAGCAGCTTTTCACTGACGGACACCATATATTTT	CASSFSLTDTIYF	.	many	TRBJ1-3	TRBV7-2
TGTGCCAGTACCGAGGGCGAGAATTCACCCCTCCACTTT	CASTEGENSPLHF	.	few	TRBJ1-6	TRBV19
TGTGCCACCAGCAGTGGACAGGGCTACGAGCAGTACTTC	CATSSGQGYEQYF	TRBD1	.	TRBJ2-7	TRBV15
TGTGCCAGCCCTACAGGGGGGACTCCCAACACTGAAGCTTTCTTT	CASPTGGTPNTEAFF	TRBD1	.	TRBJ1-1	TRBV6-4
TGCAGTGCTACACCCCCCGGGACGGCGAACACTGAAGCTTTCTTT	CSATPPGTANTEAFF	.	few	TRBJ1-1	TRBV20-1
TGCAGCGCTACAGGCCCAGCCAATCCTTTATACAATGAGCAGTTCTTC	CSATGPANPLYNEQFF	.	few	TRBJ2-1	TRBV20-1
TGTGCCAGCAGCGAAGACCCACAGGGGTATAATGAAAAACTGTTTTTT	CASSEDPQGYNEKLFF	TRBD1	few	TRBJ1-4	TRBV6-2/TRBV6-3
TGTGCCACCAGTGATGGAAGGAGGTCCTACAATGAGCAGTTCTTC	CATSDGRRSYNEQFF	.	.	TRBJ2-1	TRBV24-1
TGTGCCAGCAGATCCGACAGGGCCTCTGGAAACACCATATATTTT	CASRSDRASGNTIYF	TRBD1	.	TRBJ1-3	TRBV6-5
TGTGCCAGCAGCTTGGTCCGGGGGGACACCGGGGAGCTGTTTTTT	CASSLVRGDTGELFF	TRBD2	.	TRBJ2-2	TRBV7-2
TGTGCCAGCAATCACAGGGGACCAAACTATGGCTACACCTTC	CASNHRGPNYGYTF	TRBD1	.	TRBJ1-2	TRBV12-3/TRBV12-4
TGTGCCAGCAGCTTAGCTTGGGAGCGAGGGGAGACCCAGTACTTC	CASSLAWERGETQYF	.	many	TRBJ2-5	TRBV7-2
TGTGCCAGCAGCCAGACGACAGGGAGCTCCTACAATGAGCAGTTCTTC	CASSQTTGSSYNEQFF	TRBD1	.	TRBJ2-1	TRBV5-6
TGTGCCAGCGGGCTTGGCGGGTTCCTTCAACCAGATACGCAGTATTTT	CASGLGGFLQPDTQYF	.	few	TRBJ2-3	TRBV28
TGTGCCAGCAGCTCGACTAGCGGGTTTTACAATGAGCAGTTCTTC	CASSSTSGFYNEQFF	TRBD2	.	TRBJ2-1	TRBV7-4
TGCGCCAGCAGCCAAGATTTGCAGGGGATTGAAGCTTTCTTT	CASSQDLQGIEAFF	.	.	TRBJ1-1	TRBV4-3
TGTGCCAGCAGCCCCGGCCGGACTAGCAAAGATACGCAGTATTTT	CASSPGRTSKDTQYF	TRBD2	many	TRBJ2-3	TRBV14
TGTGCCAGCAGAATAGGGGAGAACACTGAAGCTTTCTTT	CASRIGENTEAFF	.	.	TRBJ1-1	TRBV6-2/TRBV6-3
TGTGCCAGTAACAAGAGAGGGGGCTCGCGAGAGACCCAGTACTTC	CASNKRGGSRETQYF	TRBD1	.	TRBJ2-5	TRBV19
TGTGCCATCAGTGATTGGGCGGCCACAGATACGCAGTATTTT	CAISDWAATDTQYF	.	many	TRBJ2-3	TRBV10-3
TGTGCCAGCAGCTTAGGGTACAGGGGGCTGGACGAGCAGTACTTC	CASSLGYRGLDEQYF	TRBD1	few	TRBJ2-7	TRBV7-2
TGTGCCAGCAGCCCTTGGGCGGGATCGATCTCCTACGAGCAGTACTTC	CASSPWAGSISYEQYF	.	.	TRBJ2-7	TRBV2
TGTGCCAGCAGGCCACGGGACAGACAGAACACTGAAGCTTTCTTT	CASRPRDRQNTEAFF	TRBD1	few	TRBJ1-1	TRBV6-1
TGTGCCAGTAGTCCCAGCCTAGCGGGAGTTAGGAATGAGCAGTTCTTC	CASSPSLAGVRNEQFF	TRBD2	.	TRBJ2-1	TRBV19
TGTGCCAGCAGCTTGACAGGGGTGGCCAGCGGTAGGATCCTTAGCACAGATACGCAGTATTTT	CASSLTGVASGRILSTDTQYF	TRBD1	.	TRBJ2-3	TRBV11-2
TGTGCCAGTCATGGACACCGGACACCGGTTCACTACGAGCAGTACTTC	CASHGHRTPVHYEQYF	.	.	TRBJ2-7	TRBV6-6
TGTGCCAGCAGTTACGGTGACCTACTTGTAGGTAGCAATCAGCCCCAGCATTTT	CASSYGDLLVGSNQPQHF	.	few	TRBJ1-5	TRBV6-2/TRBV6-3
TGTGCCAGTAGTATCTACCGGGACAGGACCTATGGCTACACCTTC	CASSIYRDRTYGYTF	TRBD1	.	TRBJ1-2	TRBV19
TGTGCCAGCAGGCGACCCACTAGCGGGAAGCCCAATGAGCAGTTCTTC	CASRRPTSGKPNEQFF	TRBD2	few	TRBJ2-1	TRBV11-1
TGCAGTGCTAGCACAGTAGGCAATCAGCCCCAGCATTTT	CSASTVGNQPQHF	.	.	TRBJ1-5	TRBV20-1
TGTGCCAGCAGCTTGGGTCTTGGGGGCGGCCGGAAGACCCAGTACTTC	CASSLGLGGGRKTQYF	.	few	TRBJ2-5	TRBV5-6
TGTGCCAGCAGTTTAAGGAGAAGGCCTGAGCAGTTCTTC	CASSLRRRPEQFF	.	.	TRBJ2-1	TRBV12-3/TRBV12-4
TGTGCCAGCAAAGACCCACAGGGGACCTCTGGAAACACCATATATTTT	CASKDPQGTSGNTIYF	TRBD1	many	TRBJ1-3	TRBV7-9
TGTGCCACCGTAACCCCTGACGGGCAAGGTTGGAATGAGCAGTTCTTC	CATVTPDGQGWNEQFF	.	many	TRBJ2-1	TRBV7-9
TGTGCCAGCAGCTTATCGGTTGACGGCCGGGGTTACAATGAGCAGTTCTTC	CASSLSVDGRGYNEQFF	.	many	TRBJ2-1	TRBV7-8
TGTGCCAGCAGTTACTCTAATGAGCAGTTCTTC	CASSYSNEQFF	.	many	TRBJ2-1	TRBV6-2/TRBV6-3
TGTGCCACCAGTGAACAGGGATCGGCTGGCTACACCTTC	CATSEQGSAGYTF	.	few	TRBJ1-2	TRBV24-1
TGTGCCAGCGGAATAGCGGGAGTCTCCTACAATGAGCAGTTCTTC	CASGIAGVSYNEQFF	TRBD2	many	TRBJ2-1	TRBV7-2
TGTGCCAGCAACCCGGGACAGGGGTACAATGAGCAGTTCTTC	CASNPGQGYNEQFF	TRBD1	many	TRBJ2-1	TRBV6-1
TGTGCCAGTAGTAACGTCAGGGACGAGCAGTACTTC	CASSNVRDEQYF	.	.	TRBJ2-7	TRBV19
TGTGCCAGCAGCTTGGCCCGGGGGGCCGTCACTGGGGAGCTGTTTTTT	CASSLARGAVTGELFF	.	.	TRBJ2-2	TRBV5-4
TGTGCCAGCAGCCCAGGGGGGAGCTATGGCTACACCTTC	CASSPGGSYGYTF	TRBD1	many	TRBJ1-2	TRBV7-2
TGTGCCAGCAGTTTAATCGGACATGGGACTAGTCGAACCTACGAGCAGTACTTC	CASSLIGHGTSRTYEQYF	TRBD2	.	TRBJ2-7	TRBV27